Each of the 24 T cell receptor beta chains below was sequenced from the same sample in a study of blood T cell repertoires in COVID-19. Clones were read by immunoSEQ multiplex PCR, and TCRdb kept only the in-frame ones, dropping some. The table records about 280,000 clones, 90% of them present only once. Specimen: PBMCs or T cells enriched from blood (not recorded which). These receptors originate from a woman between 18 and 29 years old with acute COVID-19.

The chain uses TRBV6-2 or TRBV6-3 and TRBJ2-3; 9 bases match TRBD2. V lost 4 bases to trimming and J lost 4 bases; unmatched junction nucleotides: 9. Germline loops: CDR1 MNHEY, CDR2 SVGEGT. The CDR3 loop spans 16 amino acids. The CDR3 here is CASSSTGLARADTQYF. CDR3 nucleotides: TGTGCCAGCAGTTCAACGGGACTAGCAAGGGCAGATACGCAGTATTTT.

The chain couples TRBV5-5 to TRBJ2-2, with 9 bases identical to TRBD1. V was clipped by 4 bases and J by 2 bases; unmatched bases: 6. The CDR3 sequence is 16 residues long. Germline V gene lookup returns CDR1 SGHKS and CDR2 YYEKEE (reference sequence). The CDR3 DNA follows: TGTGCCAGCAGCCCTATCACAGGGGGCAACACCGGGGAGCTGTTTTTT. It encodes CASSPITGGNTGELFF.

The CDR3 sequence: CAISDVGLYINSPLHF. The CDR3 DNA is TGTGCCATCAGTGACGTGGGGCTCTATATTAATTCACCCCTCCACTTT. V usage is TRBV10-3 and J usage is TRBJ1-6; D may be TRBD1 (5 bases). The CDR3 runs 16 residues. Trimming stripped 3 bases from V and 6 bases from J, with 15 bases between. Germline V CDR1 and CDR2: ENHRY, SYGVKD.

V and J are TRBV24-1 and TRBJ2-2; 15 bases are shared with TRBD2. Germline V gives CDR1 KGHDR, CDR2 SFDVKD. V gave up 3 bases and J gave up 5 bases; unmatched junction bases: 6. This CDR3 spans 18 amino acids. In nucleotides, the CDR3 is TGTGCCACCAGTGATCCGGGACTAGCGGGAGGTGTGACCGGGGAGCTGTTTTTT. It codes for CATSDPGLAGGVTGELFF.

The CDR3 loop is CASTPGSTQGYEQYF. The CDR3 DNA reads as TGTGCCAGCACCCCTGGGTCGACTCAGGGGTACGAGCAGTACTTC. The rearrangement links TRBV28 to TRBJ2-7, with a possible D match to TRBD1 (6 bases). Germline loops: CDR1 MDHEN, CDR2 SYDVKM. Deletions cut 7 bases from V and 4 bases from J, with 20 bases between. The length of the CDR3 is 15 residues.

The rearrangement links TRBV4-3 to TRBJ1-6; D not resolved. Deletions cut 1 base from V and 0 bases from J, with 13 bases between. The germline V gene encodes CDR1 LGHNA and CDR2 YSLEER. The CDR3 has 18 residues. In DNA, the CDR3 is TGCGCCAGCAGCCAAGTACCCGCGGCCAGCTCCTATAATTCACCCCTCCACTTT. Translating gives CASSQVPAASSYNSPLHF.

This chain links TRBV7-3 with TRBJ2-1; 11 nucleotides line up with TRBD2. Trimming at V came to 5 bases and at J to 6 bases, leaving 6 bases not matched to a gene. CDR1 is SGHTA, CDR2 FQGTGA, per germline. The length of the CDR3 is 15 residues. CDR3 in amino acids: CASSTGTSGLNEQFF. The CDR3 nucleotides are TGTGCCAGCAGCACTGGGACTAGCGGCCTCAATGAGCAGTTCTTC.

The J gene is TRBJ2-7, the V gene TRBV7-9, with 7 bases lining up with TRBD1. The CDR3 is 11 amino acids. The germline CDR1 and CDR2 sequences are SEHNR and FQNEAQ (reference sequence). The V segment lost 10 bases and the J segment 3 bases; nucleotides outside the gene matches: 3. The CDR3 spells CATQGVYEQYF. DNA for the CDR3: TGTGCCACCCAGGGGGTCTACGAGCAGTACTTC.

This clone turned up a few times. The chain has TRBV6-1 and TRBJ2-3, with D tentatively TRBD2 (5 bases). Germline CDR1 MNHNS, CDR2 SASEGT. The germline V and J ends were trimmed by 0 bases and 7 bases, with 8 bases remaining between them. The CDR3 extends over 13 amino acids. The CDR3 here is CASSEATGYTQYF. CDR3 coding DNA: TGTGCCAGCAGTGAAGCCACGGGATATACGCAGTATTTT.

The genes are TRBV18 and TRBJ1-3; 8 bases fit TRBD1. V shed 2 bases and J 0 bases; nucleotides not matched to a gene: 3. The germline V gene encodes CDR1 KGHSH and CDR2 LQKENI. This CDR3 contains 16 residues. CDR3 sequence (DNA): TGTGCCAGCTCACCAGGGACAGGAAGCTCTGGAAACACCATATATTTT. This codes for CASSPGTGSSGNTIYF.

The V gene is TRBV4-3, the J gene TRBJ1-3; 8 bases match TRBD1. V lost 3 bases, J lost 0 bases, and 4 bases stayed unmatched. Germline assignment: CDR1 LGHNA and CDR2 YSLEER. The CDR3 is 16 amino acids. The CDR3 sequence is CASSQDRVNSGNTIYF. CDR3 nucleotide sequence: TGCGCCAGCAGCCAGGACAGGGTCAACTCTGGAAACACCATATATTTT.

The V gene is TRBV7-2, the J gene TRBJ2-7; 11 nucleotides match TRBD2. J gave up 0 bases and V 5 bases, and 6 bases lay outside the gene matches. CDR1 and CDR2 (germline): SGHTA, FQGNSA. There are 16 residues in the CDR3. The CDR3 DNA sequence: TGTGCCAGCAGCGCCCCCGGGACTAGCGGCTCCTACGAGCAGTACTTC. Translating it yields CASSAPGTSGSYEQYF.

This clone occurred a few times. The chain couples TRBV7-9 to TRBJ2-5; possible D gene TRBD2, 7 bases. Trimming took off 5 bases at V and 4 bases at J, with 17 bases between the two ends. This CDR3 has 15 residues. Germline V gives CDR1 SEHNR, CDR2 FQNEAQ (reference sequence). This CDR3 reads CASSPGWGGLETQYF. DNA for the CDR3: TGTGCCAGCAGCCCAGGATGGGGGGGGCTAGAGACCCAGTACTTC.

The chain carries TRBV4-2 and TRBJ1-2; D remains unclear. Trimming shortened V by 0 bases and J by 1 base, and 15 bases separated the two germline ends. Per germline, CDR1 LGHNA and CDR2 YNFKEQ. This CDR3 spans 17 amino acids. The DNA for the CDR3 is TGTGCCAGCAGCCAAGATCTTGAGGGCCTTGGTAACTATGGCTACACCTTC. This encodes CASSQDLEGLGNYGYTF.

This clone was counted once. The chain carries TRBV2 and TRBJ1-5; 9 nucleotides match TRBD1. Trimming at V came to 6 bases and at J to 3 bases, leaving 6 bases not matched to a gene. The germline gives CDR1 SNHLY, CDR2 FYNNEI. The CDR3 is made up of 15 amino acids. CDR3 sequence reads: CASRAGTGPNQPQHF. The CDR3 nucleotides are TGTGCCAGCAGGGCCGGGACAGGGCCCAATCAGCCCCAGCATTTT.

The chain is built from TRBV6-5 and TRBJ1-4; D not certain. V lost 0 bases and J 7 bases, leaving 12 bases between the germline ends. Germline V gene sequence: CDR1 MNHEY, CDR2 SVGAGI. This CDR3 is built from 15 residues. Here the CDR3 DNA reads TGTGCCAGCAGTTACTCTCCTTTGTCGGGTGAAAAACTGTTTTTT. Residues: CASSYSPLSGEKLFF.

The gene calls are TRBV18 and TRBJ2-7; the D gene is possibly TRBD2 (5 bases). V lost 2 bases to trimming and J lost 2 bases, with 16 bases between them. This CDR3 spans 16 amino acids. Germline values: CDR1 KGHSH, CDR2 LQKENI. The CDR3 DNA reads TGTGCCAGCTCACCAGGAGGTTGGGAAGGAGCCTACGAGCAGTACTTC. As protein: CASSPGGWEGAYEQYF.

The chain is built from TRBV24-1 and TRBJ2-5; D perhaps matches TRBD2 (6 bases). The CDR3 totals 16 residues. CDR1 and CDR2 (germline): KGHDR, SFDVKD. V lost 1 base, J lost 0 bases, and 11 bases lay in between. For the CDR3, the DNA is TGTGCCACCAGTGATTTAGATCGGGAGAACCAAGAGACCCAGTACTTC. It is translated as CATSDLDRENQETQYF.

The chain couples TRBV19 to TRBJ1-4; D is undetermined. Germline V gives CDR1 LNHDA, CDR2 SQIVND (reference sequence). This CDR3 contains 12 residues. Trimming shortened V by 4 bases and J by 8 bases, and 8 bases separated the two germline ends. Written as DNA, the CDR3 is TGTGCCAGTAGTAGGCCTCCCGAAAAACTGTTTTTT. Amino acids: CASSRPPEKLFF.

V usage is TRBV19 and J usage is TRBJ2-1; the match to TRBD2 covers 10 bases. Per germline, CDR1 LNHDA and CDR2 SQIVND (reference sequence). The CDR3 runs to 19 residues. Trimming at V came to 4 bases and at J to 7 bases, leaving 19 bases not matched to a gene. In DNA form, the CDR3 reads TGTGCCAGTAGTACTAGCGGGAGATTCGGTGATAGGGGGCAAAATGAGCAGTTCTTC. Amino acid sequence: CASSTSGRFGDRGQNEQFF.

This rearrangement joins TRBV18 to TRBJ1-2; 10 nucleotides agree with TRBD1. V was pared by 2 bases and J by 7 bases, with 1 base of the junction left unmatched. The length of the CDR3 is 13 residues. Germline V CDR1 and CDR2: KGHSH, LQKENI. CDR3 in DNA: TGTGCCAGCTCACCAGGGACAGGGGCTGGCTACACCTTC. It is translated as CASSPGTGAGYTF.

J is TRBJ2-2 and V is TRBV28, with TRBD2 matching 12 bases. The CDR3 length is 17 residues. The J segment lost 2 bases and the V segment lost 5 bases, leaving 6 bases of the junction unmatched. Per germline, CDR1 MDHEN and CDR2 SYDVKM. The DNA of the CDR3 is TGTGCCAGCAGTCCGCGGACTAGCGGGATTAACACCGGGGAGCTGTTTTTT. This encodes CASSPRTSGINTGELFF.

The V and J genes are TRBV21-1 and TRBJ2-3; the table's D call, TRBD2, was not checked against the DNA. TRBV21-1 is labeled a pseudogene. CDR3 size: 21 residues. The CDR3 spells CASTKLDRRKGSGTSADTQYF. For the CDR3, the DNA is TGTGCCAGCACCAAGTTGGACAGGCGAAAAGGTAGCGGGACCTCCGCAGATACGCAGTATTTT.

The chain carries TRBV9 and TRBJ2-6; D not resolved. The CDR3 spans 16 residues. V lost 0 bases to trimming and J lost 0 bases, with 7 bases between them. From germline, CDR1 is SGDLS and CDR2 YYNGEE. Here the CDR3 reads CASSVVAVSGANVLTF. CDR3 in DNA: TGTGCCAGCAGCGTAGTGGCCGTCTCTGGGGCCAACGTCCTGACTTTC.